The next 20 T cell receptor beta chains were all read from a single sample in a study of T cell changes during pregnancy in multiple sclerosis. Sequenced by immunoSEQ multiplex PCR; TCRdb stores in-frame clones only, minus some. The repertoire holds tens of thousands of clones, with roughly 88% as singletons. The sequencing here drew on peripheral blood, taken after pregnancy. The receptors originated from a female donor in good health, enrolled as a control in a pregnancy study.

The table lists this clone with a few counts. The chain links TRBV25-1 to TRBJ2-7; the D gene is possibly TRBD2 (6 bases). This CDR3 has 11 amino acids. Germline-derived CDR1 and CDR2 are MGHDK and SYGVNS. Trimming cost V 10 bases and J 2 bases, with 9 bases left between them. CDR3 in DNA: TGTGCCACCACGGGGGCCTACGAGCAGTACTTC. Encoded protein: CATTGAYEQYF.

The chain has TRBV10-1 and TRBJ2-3; maybe TRBD1 (5 bases). CDR1 is WNHNN and CDR2 is SYGVQD in the germline V gene (reference sequence). Trimming left V 6 bases short and J 3 bases short, with 13 bases between. CDR3 length equals 14 residues. Written as DNA, the CDR3 is TGCGCCAGCAGCCCAGGGTTTGAGACAGATACGCAGTATTTT. Translating gives CASSPGFETDTQYF.

The CDR3 region is CASSQLAGPTYEQYF. As DNA, the CDR3 is TGTGCCAGCAGTCAACTAGCGGGCCCCACCTACGAGCAGTACTTC. The chain links TRBV7-9 to TRBJ2-7; TRBD2 matches at 9 bases. Germline CDR1 reads SEHNR; CDR2 reads FQNEAQ (reference sequence). Trimming removed 6 bases from V and 2 bases from J; junction bases left unmatched: 8. CDR3 length: 15 residues. Variable domain in full (rest from reference TRBV7-9 and TRBJ2-7): DTGVSQNPRHKITKRGQNVTFRCDPISEHNRLYWYRQTLGQGPEFLTYFQNEAQLEKSRLLSDRFSAERPKGSFSTLEIQRTEQGDSAMYLCASSQLAGPTYEQYFGPGTRLTVT.

This rearrangement joins TRBV6-5 to TRBJ2-1; tentative D call: TRBD2 (6 bases). Trimming took off 0 bases at V and 8 bases at J, with 11 bases between the two ends. CDR3 length equals 14 residues. Germline-derived CDR1 and CDR2 are MNHEY and SVGAGI. CDR3 loop: CASSYSPGGDEQFF. CDR3 bases: TGTGCCAGCAGTTACTCGCCAGGAGGGGATGAGCAGTTCTTC.

The genes are TRBV19 and TRBJ2-5; D is uncertain. V lost 2 bases to trimming and J lost 7 bases, with 8 bases between them. The length of the CDR3 is 12 residues. Germline V gives CDR1 LNHDA, CDR2 SQIVND (reference sequence). The CDR3 region has the DNA TGTGCCAGTAGTATATTAGCTGGGACCCAGTACTTC. Residues: CASSILAGTQYF.

This chain links TRBV11-2 with TRBJ2-4, with 7 positions matching TRBD1. The CDR3 extends over 12 amino acids. Germline lookup yields CDR1 SGHAT and CDR2 FQNNGV. V dropped 4 bases and J dropped 7; count of bases not matched to a gene: 1. The CDR3 DNA sequence: TGTGCCAGCAGCTCACAGGGGAACATTCAGTACTTC. It specifies CASSSQGNIQYF.

The chain carries TRBV6-5 and TRBJ1-2, with a weak D call TRBD1 (5 bases). Germline V lookup: CDR1 MNHEY, CDR2 SVGAGI. The CDR3 runs 13 residues. Trimming cost V 2 bases and J 4 bases, with 8 bases left between them. The CDR3: CASSYRGGYGYTF. For the CDR3, the DNA is TGTGCCAGCAGTTACAGGGGAGGCTATGGCTACACCTTC.

The chain uses TRBV20-1 and TRBJ1-1, with D possibly matching TRBD1 (6 bases). This CDR3 is 11 amino acids long. Germline V CDR1 and CDR2: DFQATT, SNEGSKA (reference sequence). Trimming stripped 3 bases from V and 7 bases from J, with 9 bases between. CDR3 region: CSARGAFEAFF. Here the CDR3 DNA reads TGCAGTGCTAGGGGGGCATTTGAAGCTTTCTTT.

The chain combines TRBV25-1 with TRBJ2-7; no reliable D call. In germline, CDR1 is MGHDK, CDR2 SYGVNS. The CDR3 covers 15 residues. V shed 5 bases and J shed 3 bases, with 17 bases lying between them. CDR3 DNA sequence: TGTGCCAGCAGTCCCGCCCATTCATTACACTACGAGCAGTACTTC. It specifies CASSPAHSLHYEQYF.

In its sample, this clone ranks as medium-sized (0.01 to 0.1%). The J gene is TRBJ2-7, the V gene TRBV19; 14 positions agree with TRBD2. Germline CDR1 LNHDA, CDR2 SQIVND (reference sequence). After removal of 6 bases from V and 6 bases from J, the junction contained 10 bases not matched to a gene. CDR3 length equals 16 residues. In DNA form, the CDR3 reads TGTGCCAGTAGCCCCAATGGGGGGACTAGCGGGAGCGAGCAGTACTTC. Its protein product is CASSPNGGTSGSEQYF.

The CDR3 sequence is CASSTAGTGGNNEKLFF. The CDR3 bases are TGCGCCAGCAGCACGGCCGGGACAGGGGGCAACAATGAAAAACTGTTTTTT. The J gene is TRBJ1-4, the V gene TRBV5-1, with 12 bases fitting TRBD1. The V gene's germline CDR1 is SGHRS and CDR2 YFSETQ. V shed 4 bases and J 5 bases; nucleotides not matched to a gene: 9. The CDR3 is made up of 17 amino acids.

The V and J genes are TRBV25-1 and TRBJ1-2, with 9 bases identical to TRBD1. Trimming at V came to 6 bases and at J to 10 bases, leaving 9 bases not matched to a gene. This CDR3 contains 13 residues. CDR1 is MGHDK and CDR2 is SYGVNS in the germline V gene. The CDR3 DNA reads TGTGCCAGCAGCGTCCCGGGACAGGGCGCCTACACCTTC. Translated: CASSVPGQGAYTF.

This chain connects TRBV23-1 to TRBJ2-5; TRBD1 is a possible D gene (5 bases). TRBV23-1 carries the ORF label, with uncertain function. Deletions cut 4 bases from V and 5 bases from J, with 14 bases between. The CDR3 is 14 amino acids. The CDR3 spells CASSRARVYETQYF. In nucleotides, the CDR3 is TGCGCCAGCAGTCGGGCCAGGGTGTATGAGACCCAGTACTTC.

V and J are TRBV9 and TRBJ2-2; the D is unclear. In germline, CDR1 is SGDLS, CDR2 YYNGEE. This CDR3 comprises 14 residues. V was cut by 0 bases and J by 6 bases, with 9 bases left in between. The CDR3 bases are TGTGCCAGCAGCGTAGCTGTCTCCCCCGGGGAGCTGTTTTTT. Translated: CASSVAVSPGELFF.

This sequence joins TRBV29-1 and TRBJ1-2; 8 bases are shared with TRBD1. This CDR3 is 16 amino acids long. V was clipped by 0 bases and J by 7 bases; unmatched bases: 13. The V gene's germline CDR1 is SQVTM and CDR2 ANQGSEA. The CDR3 DNA is TGCAGCGTTGAAGATCTTAAATGGAGCAGGGGGCTTGGCTACACCTTC. Its protein is CSVEDLKWSRGLGYTF.

The chain is built from TRBV10-3 and TRBJ2-2; D unresolved. This CDR3 contains 11 residues. Trimming removed 8 bases at V and 2 bases at J, with 3 bases between. CDR1 is ENHRY, CDR2 SYGVKD, per germline. In DNA, the CDR3 is TGTGCCATCTTAAACACCGGGGAGCTGTTTTTT. This codes for CAILNTGELFF.

The V call is TRBV6-4, the J call TRBJ2-7; 8 bases are shared with TRBD2. The CDR3 covers 19 residues. Germline V gives CDR1 MRHNA, CDR2 SNTAGT. V lost 2 bases, J lost 0 bases, and 15 bases stayed unmatched. The CDR3 region is CASSDTPKVERENSYEQYF. In DNA, the CDR3 is TGTGCCAGCAGTGACACCCCCAAGGTGGAGCGGGAGAACTCCTACGAGCAGTACTTC.

This clone has more than one count but fewer than ten. The rearrangement joins TRBV10-3 to TRBJ1-1; tentative D call: TRBD1 (5 bases). CDR1 and CDR2 (germline): ENHRY, SYGVKD. The CDR3 extends over 13 amino acids. With 5 bases removed from V and 4 bases from J, the gap between germline ends came to 11 bases. The CDR3 reads CAISPGLSTEAFF. CDR3 bases: TGTGCCATCAGTCCGGGACTTAGCACTGAAGCTTTCTTT.

The chain recombines TRBV29-1 with TRBJ2-5; tentative D call: TRBD1 (6 bases). Germline values: CDR1 SQVTM, CDR2 ANQGSEA. The CDR3 length is 12 residues. V lost 4 bases and J 6 bases, leaving 12 bases between the germline ends. For the CDR3, the DNA is TGCAGCGTTGTTTCAGGGGAAAAGACCCAGTACTTC. Protein sequence: CSVVSGEKTQYF. Based on the CDR3 plus reference TRBV29-1 and TRBJ2-5, the full variable domain is SAVISQKPSRDICQRGTSLTIQCQVDSQVTMMFWYRQQPGQSLTLIATANQGSEATYESGFVIDKFPISRPNLTFSTLTVSNMSPEDSSIYLCSVVSGEKTQYFGPGTRLLVL.

The chain is built from TRBV7-9 and TRBJ2-5; 7 bases agree with TRBD1. The germline gives CDR1 SEHNR, CDR2 FQNEAQ (reference sequence). The junction had 4 bases not matched to a gene; V was cut back by 1 base and J by 2 bases. The CDR3 runs to 15 residues. CDR3 region: CASSLVLDRQETQYF. The CDR3 nucleotides read TGTGCCAGCAGCTTAGTACTGGACAGGCAAGAGACCCAGTACTTC.